A single sample gave rise to the 5 T cell receptor beta chains below, sequenced in a study of lymphopenia after photon versus proton radiotherapy. Sequencing was performed with immunoSEQ multiplex PCR; in TCRdb, only in-frame clones are kept and a portion is missing. Of under 20,000 clones detected, around nine tenths appear once; the ten largest clones hold around 6.5%. The source was peripheral blood, collected from a patient treated with photon-based radiotherapy. All receptors come from a man in his 60s with pancreatic cancer.

This sequence joins TRBV7-2 and TRBJ2-1; 10 nucleotides match TRBD2. The CDR3 has 18 amino acids. V lost 0 bases, J lost 0 bases, and 5 bases stayed unmatched. Germline V gives CDR1 SGHTA, CDR2 FQGNSA. CDR3 in DNA: TGTGCCAGCAGCTTAGCGTCTAGCGGGGGCCCCTCCTACAATGAGCAGTTCTTC. Protein product: CASSLASSGGPSYNEQFF.

The rearrangement joins TRBV4-2 to TRBJ1-6; TRBD1 aligns across 9 bases. Germline V CDR1 and CDR2: LGHNA, YNFKEQ. The CDR3 totals 16 residues. With V trimmed by 2 bases and J by 10 bases, 9 bases remained unmatched. The CDR3 DNA follows: TGTGCCAGCAGCCAACCCGGGACAGGGACTAAGTCACCCCTCCACTTT. This translates into CASSQPGTGTKSPLHF.

The chain joins TRBV6-1 to TRBJ2-7; 9 bases are a match to TRBD1. The CDR3 is made up of 15 amino acids. V was pared by 3 bases and J by 3 bases, with 6 bases of the junction left unmatched. The germline CDR1 and CDR2 sequences are MNHNS and SASEGT. The CDR3 reads CASSDGGTGHYEQYF. The CDR3 DNA reads as TGTGCCAGCAGTGATGGCGGGACAGGGCACTACGAGCAGTACTTC.

V gene TRBV19 combines with J gene TRBJ2-1; TRBD2 agrees at 12 bases. The CDR3 is 16 amino acids. Germline CDR1 reads LNHDA; CDR2 reads SQIVND (reference sequence). V was clipped by 1 base and J by 9 bases; unmatched bases: 7. CDR3 DNA sequence: TGTGCCAGTAGTATAGGGTGGCTAGCGGGGGGGCTTGAGCAGTTCTTC. Translation: CASSIGWLAGGLEQFF.

The rearrangement links TRBV15 to TRBJ1-6; D is uncertain. This CDR3 spans 15 amino acids. Germline CDR1 LNHNV, CDR2 YYDKDF (reference sequence). V shed 6 bases and J shed 6 bases, with 15 bases lying between them. The CDR3 bases are TGTGCCACCAGTGAAGGACGCCTCGGTAATTCACCCCTCCACTTT. Translation: CATSEGRLGNSPLHF. The complete variable domain, with remaining parts taken from reference TRBV15 and TRBJ1-6, reads DAMVIQNPRYQVTQFGKPVTLSCSQTLNHNVMYWYQQKSSQAPKLLFHYYDKDFNNEADTPDNFQSRRPNTSFCFLDIRSPGLGDTAMYLCATSEGRLGNSPLHFGNGTRLTVT.